This T cell receptor beta chain was recovered during a study of blood T cell repertoires in COVID-19 (dated by TCRdb to the early 2020s). About the study as a whole: Samples from collaborators originated in the United States, Italy and Spain and spanned both the acute and convalescent phases of COVID-19. The material from the prospective study consisted of cDNA or gDNA derived from T cells, B-cell-depleted T cells, or PBMCs. Subjects who had been exposed to COVID-19, were actively infected with it, or had recovered from it provided the deeply sampled blood TCRbeta repertoires that made up the dataset. The repertoires were made available in a free public database intended to serve as a resource for research on the immune response to SARS-CoV-2. Samples came from the ongoing ImmuneRACE study (first 160 participants) plus 1,254 subjects from 6 global collaborators. Nearly every sample came with metadata listing a de-identified subject ID, COVID-19 status, age in years and sex. Where HLA class I and class II types were available, the types were taken from metadata supplied by the sample provider, not from assay-based typing. Overall study results and their limits: The quantity of clinical and demographic metadata differed by source and by participant and was supplied without curation.

Notes on this clone: The antigen it recognizes is unknown. Base qualities are not at hand, and no much larger clone is one base apart.

Participants in the prospective study were aged roughly 18 to 100 years, lived in more than 20 United States geographic areas, and enrolled through a virtual design. Cohort assignment in the prospective study relied on participant-reported clinical history from a screening survey and a study questionnaire. Recovered participants in ImmuneRACE Cohort 3 were defined as having two consecutive negative NP/OP PCR tests, clearance from a healthcare professional, or resolution of symptoms. In the prospective study, mobile phlebotomists collected whole blood, serum and a nasopharyngeal or oropharyngeal swab from each participant. Over an approximately 2-month period, participants in the prospective study had the option of providing additional blood draws and questionnaires. Blood samples from the prospective study were shipped frozen or at room temperature prior to DNA extraction. The CDR3 runs 15 amino acids, cysteine and phenylalanine included. The entry retains the CDR3 DNA only, 45 bases that are in frame from base 1. The junction shows trimming of 5 bases on V and 0 bases on J, and the gene matches do not reach 5 bases of it. CDR1 and CDR2 are drawn from the germline V gene: ENHRY, SYGVKD.

TCRbeta CDR3 regions were amplified from genomic DNA by means of the immunoSEQ Assay, a bias-controlled multiplex PCR. As for the original processing: Within the assay, amplification of reference gene primers was used to estimate how many nucleated cells each sample contained. To quantify the absolute abundance of each unique TCRbeta CDR3 rearrangement, sequence reads were collapsed and filtered. For each sample, productive Simpson clonality was calculated as the square root of Simpson's diversity index over productive rearrangements. Here the immuneACCESS table is served through TCRdb, limited to in-frame sequences with V and J called. Missing clones are a known gap in these copies; in checked studies unresolved V genes cover under half, and the rest lacks a known reason. V and J calls and clone size come straight from that table; D and trimming were deduced from the DNA. This sample holds a few hundred thousand clones; roughly 84% were observed only once. 6.8% of the sample lies in the top ten.

The sequencing input was PBMCs or T cells enriched from blood (not recorded which). The chain links TRBV10-3 with TRBJ2-3; 7 nucleotides in the junction match TRBD2. The origin of this receptor is a middle-aged woman who had recovered from COVID-19. The CDR3 sequence is CAISQGLPSTDTQYF. The DNA is TGTGCCATCAGTCAGGGACTACCTAGCACAGATACGCAGTATTTT.